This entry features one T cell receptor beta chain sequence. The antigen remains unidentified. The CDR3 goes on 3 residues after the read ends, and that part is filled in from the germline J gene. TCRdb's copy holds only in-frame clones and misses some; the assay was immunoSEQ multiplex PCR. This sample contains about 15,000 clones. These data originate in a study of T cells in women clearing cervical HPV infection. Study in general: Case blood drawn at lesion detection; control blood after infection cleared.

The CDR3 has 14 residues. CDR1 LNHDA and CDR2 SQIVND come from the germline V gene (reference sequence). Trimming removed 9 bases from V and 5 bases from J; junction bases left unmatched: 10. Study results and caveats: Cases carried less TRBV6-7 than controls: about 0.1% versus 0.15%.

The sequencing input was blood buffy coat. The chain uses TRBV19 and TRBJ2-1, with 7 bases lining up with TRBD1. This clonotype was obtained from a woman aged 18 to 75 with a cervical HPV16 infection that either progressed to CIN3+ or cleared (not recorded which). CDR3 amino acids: CASARDSYHNEQFF. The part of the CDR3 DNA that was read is TGTGCCAGCGCAAGGGACAGTTATCACAATGAG.